The 5 T cell receptor beta chains listed next were all sequenced from one sample in a study of blood T cell repertoires in COVID-19. TCRdb's copy holds only in-frame clones and misses some; the assay was immunoSEQ multiplex PCR. Here the sample spans hundreds of thousands of clones, roughly 90% being singletons. The sample was PBMCs or T cells enriched from blood (not recorded which). All receptors come from a woman under 40 who had recovered from COVID-19.

J is TRBJ2-1 and V is TRBV7-2; TRBD2 agrees at 13 bases. CDR3 size: 18 residues. V lost 3 bases, J lost 8 bases, and 13 bases stayed unmatched. Germline V gene sequence: CDR1 SGHTA, CDR2 FQGNSA. Here the CDR3 DNA reads TGTGCCAGCAGCTTCCCAGGACTAGCGGGAGCTTTGGGGGATGAGCAGTTCTTC. Protein: CASSFPGLAGALGDEQFF.

This chain joins TRBV7-2 and TRBJ1-2; D not certain. The ends were cut back, 0 bases at V and 4 bases at J, with 12 bases in the middle. CDR1 and CDR2 from the germline V gene are SGHTA and FQGNSA. This CDR3 has 15 residues. The CDR3 spells CASSLARESSYGYTF. CDR3 in DNA: TGTGCCAGCAGCTTAGCGCGGGAGTCATCCTATGGCTACACCTTC. Looking up the rest from reference TRBV7-2 and TRBJ1-2 gives the full variable domain: GAGVSQSPSNKVTEKGKDVELRCDPISGHTALYWYRQSLGQGLEFLIYFQGNSAPDKSGLPSDRFSAERTGGSVSTLTIQRTQQEDSAVYLCASSLARESSYGYTFGSGTRLTVV.

The genes are TRBV14 and TRBJ1-2; TRBD1 matches at 8 bases. Germline CDR1 reads SGHDN; CDR2 reads FVKESK. This CDR3 contains 14 residues. Trimming at V came to 4 bases and at J to 7 bases, leaving 8 bases not matched to a gene. DNA for the CDR3: TGTGCCAGCAGCCTCGACAGGGGAGGAGGTGGCTACACCTTC. The encoded protein is CASSLDRGGGGYTF.

The chain links TRBV28 to TRBJ1-3; D uncertain. The CDR3 is made up of 16 amino acids. Germline CDR1 reads MDHEN; CDR2 reads SYDVKM. Trimming left V 3 bases short and J 0 bases short, with 12 bases between. CDR3 residues: CASSFFSTSSGNTIYF. The CDR3 bases are TGTGCCAGCAGTTTCTTCTCGACAAGCTCTGGAAACACCATATATTTT.

The chain links TRBV20-1 to TRBJ2-3; 8 positions match TRBD2. The CDR3 is 16 residues long. Trimming cost V 3 bases and J 5 bases; bases outside gene matches: 13. Germline CDR1 DFQATT, CDR2 SNEGSKA (reference sequence). The CDR3 here is CSASPGGRPQGDTQYF. In DNA form, the CDR3 reads TGCAGTGCTAGTCCCGGCGGGAGGCCCCAGGGAGATACGCAGTATTTT.